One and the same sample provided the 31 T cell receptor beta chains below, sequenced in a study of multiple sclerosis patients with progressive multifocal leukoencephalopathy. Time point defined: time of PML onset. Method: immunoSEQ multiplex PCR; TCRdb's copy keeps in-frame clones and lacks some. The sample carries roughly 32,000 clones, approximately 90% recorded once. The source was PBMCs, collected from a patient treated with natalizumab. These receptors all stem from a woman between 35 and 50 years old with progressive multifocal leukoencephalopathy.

This CDR3 is CASSISGSPSYEQYF. CDR3 nucleotides: TGTGCCAGTAGTATATCCGGGTCCCCCTCCTACGAGCAGTACTTC. The V and J genes are TRBV19 and TRBJ2-5; D unresolved. The J call is doubtful: the DNA matches TRBJ2-7 better. This CDR3 has 15 residues. Germline loops: CDR1 LNHDA, CDR2 SQIVND (reference sequence).

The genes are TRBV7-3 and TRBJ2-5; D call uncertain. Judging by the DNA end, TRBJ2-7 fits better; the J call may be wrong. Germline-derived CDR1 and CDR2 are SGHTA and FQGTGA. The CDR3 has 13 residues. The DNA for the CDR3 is TGTGCCAGCAGCTTTGGGCCGACCTACGAGCAGTACTTC. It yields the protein CASSFGPTYEQYF.

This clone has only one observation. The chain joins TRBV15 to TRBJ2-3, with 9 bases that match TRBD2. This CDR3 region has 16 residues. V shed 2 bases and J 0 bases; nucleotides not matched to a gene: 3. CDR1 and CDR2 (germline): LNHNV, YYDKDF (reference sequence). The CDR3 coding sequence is TGTGCCACCAGCAGAATGCTAGCGGGGAGCACAGATACGCAGTATTTT. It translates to CATSRMLAGSTDTQYF.

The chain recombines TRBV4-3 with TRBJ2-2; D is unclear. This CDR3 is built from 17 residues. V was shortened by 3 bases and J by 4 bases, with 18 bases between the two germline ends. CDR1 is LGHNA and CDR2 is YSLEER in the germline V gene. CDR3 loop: CASSHRASTKPTGELFF. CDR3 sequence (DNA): TGCGCCAGCAGCCACCGAGCCTCGACAAAACCCACCGGGGAGCTGTTTTTT.

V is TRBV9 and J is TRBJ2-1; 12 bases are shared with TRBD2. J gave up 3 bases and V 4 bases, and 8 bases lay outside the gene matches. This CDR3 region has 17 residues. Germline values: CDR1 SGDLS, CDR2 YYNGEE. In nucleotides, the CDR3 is TGTGCCAGCAGCCCCCGGACTAGCGGGAAAGGCTACAATGAGCAGTTCTTC. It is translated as CASSPRTSGKGYNEQFF. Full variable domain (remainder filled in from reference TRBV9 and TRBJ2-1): DSGVTQTPKHLITATGQRVTLRCSPRSGDLSVYWYQQSLDQGLQFLIQYYNGEERAKGNILERFSAQQFPDLHSELNLSSLELGDSALYFCASSPRTSGKGYNEQFFGPGTRLTVL.

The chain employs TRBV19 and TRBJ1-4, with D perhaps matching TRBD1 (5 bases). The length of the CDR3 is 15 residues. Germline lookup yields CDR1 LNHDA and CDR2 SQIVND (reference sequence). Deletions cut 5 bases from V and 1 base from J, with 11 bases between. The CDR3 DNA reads TGTGCCAGTAGTTCCCAGGGAAGAACTAATGAAAAACTGTTTTTT. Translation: CASSSQGRTNEKLFF.

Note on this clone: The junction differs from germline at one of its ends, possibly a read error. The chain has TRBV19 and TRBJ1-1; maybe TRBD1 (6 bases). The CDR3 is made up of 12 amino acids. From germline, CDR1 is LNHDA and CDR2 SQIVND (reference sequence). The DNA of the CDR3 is TGTGCCAGTAGTAGGGACACCCGACGAGCTTCCTTT. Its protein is CASSRDTRRASF.

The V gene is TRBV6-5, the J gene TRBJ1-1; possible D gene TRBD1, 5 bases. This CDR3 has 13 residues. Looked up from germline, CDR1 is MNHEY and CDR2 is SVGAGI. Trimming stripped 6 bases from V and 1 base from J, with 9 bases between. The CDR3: CASRQGANTEAFF. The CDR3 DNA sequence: TGTGCCAGCAGGCAAGGGGCGAACACTGAAGCTTTCTTT.

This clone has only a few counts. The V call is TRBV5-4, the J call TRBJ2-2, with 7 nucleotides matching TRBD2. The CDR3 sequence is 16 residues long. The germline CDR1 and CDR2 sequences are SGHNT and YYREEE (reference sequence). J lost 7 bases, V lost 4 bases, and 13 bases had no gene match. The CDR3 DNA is TGTGCCAGCAGCCAAGAGGCGGCGGGAGCGGGCGGGGAGCTGTTTTTT. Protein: CASSQEAAGAGGELFF. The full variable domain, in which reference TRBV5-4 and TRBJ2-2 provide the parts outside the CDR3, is ETGVTQSPTHLIKTRGQQVTLRCSSQSGHNTVSWYQQALGQGPQFIFQYYREEENGRGNFPPRFSGLQFPNYSSELNVNALELDDSALYLCASSQEAAGAGGELFFGEGSRLTVL.

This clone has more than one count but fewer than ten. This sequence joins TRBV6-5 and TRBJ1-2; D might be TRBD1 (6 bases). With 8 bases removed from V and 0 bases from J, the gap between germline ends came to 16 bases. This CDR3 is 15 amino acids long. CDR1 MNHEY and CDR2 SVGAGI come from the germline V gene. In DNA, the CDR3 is TGTGCCAGCTGGTCGGGGGCAGCACCTAACTATGGCTACACCTTC. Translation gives CASWSGAAPNYGYTF.

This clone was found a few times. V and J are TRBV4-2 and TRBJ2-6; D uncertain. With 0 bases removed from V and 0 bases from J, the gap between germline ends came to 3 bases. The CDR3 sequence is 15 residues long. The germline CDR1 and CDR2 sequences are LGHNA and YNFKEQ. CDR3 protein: CASSQDGSGANVLTF. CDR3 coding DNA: TGTGCCAGCAGCCAAGATGGCTCTGGGGCCAACGTCCTGACTTTC.

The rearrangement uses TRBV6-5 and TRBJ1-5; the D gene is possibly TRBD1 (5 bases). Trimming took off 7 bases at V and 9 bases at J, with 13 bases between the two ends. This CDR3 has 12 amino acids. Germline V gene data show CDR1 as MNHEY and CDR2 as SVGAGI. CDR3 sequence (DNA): TGTGCCAGCACCGTGGAGGGACGGCCCCAGCATTTT. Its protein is CASTVEGRPQHF.

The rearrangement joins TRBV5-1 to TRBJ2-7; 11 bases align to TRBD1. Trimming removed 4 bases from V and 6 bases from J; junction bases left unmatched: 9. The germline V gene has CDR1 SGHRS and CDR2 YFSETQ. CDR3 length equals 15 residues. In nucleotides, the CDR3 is TGCGCCAGCAGCGGGGGACAGGGGGTTTTCGGCGAGCAGTACTTC. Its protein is CASSGGQGVFGEQYF.

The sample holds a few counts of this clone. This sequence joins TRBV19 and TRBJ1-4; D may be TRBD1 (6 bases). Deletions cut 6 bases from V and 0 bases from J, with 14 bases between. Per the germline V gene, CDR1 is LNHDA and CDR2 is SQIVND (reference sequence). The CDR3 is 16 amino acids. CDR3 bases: TGTGCCAGTAGAAAGGGGGACGGAGCAACTAATGAAAAACTGTTTTTT. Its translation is CASRKGDGATNEKLFF.

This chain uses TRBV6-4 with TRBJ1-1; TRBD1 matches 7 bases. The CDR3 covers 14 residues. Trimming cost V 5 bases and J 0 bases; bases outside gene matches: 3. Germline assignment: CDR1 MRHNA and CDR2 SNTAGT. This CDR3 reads CASSTGQVNTEAFF. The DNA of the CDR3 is TGTGCCAGCAGTACAGGACAGGTGAACACTGAAGCTTTCTTT.

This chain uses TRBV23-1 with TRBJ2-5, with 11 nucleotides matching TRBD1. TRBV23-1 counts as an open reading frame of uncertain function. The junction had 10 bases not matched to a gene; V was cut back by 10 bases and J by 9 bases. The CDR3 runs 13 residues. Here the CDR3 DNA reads TGCGCCACCGGTGGACAGGGGGCGAGGGCCCAGTACTTC. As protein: CATGGQGARAQYF.

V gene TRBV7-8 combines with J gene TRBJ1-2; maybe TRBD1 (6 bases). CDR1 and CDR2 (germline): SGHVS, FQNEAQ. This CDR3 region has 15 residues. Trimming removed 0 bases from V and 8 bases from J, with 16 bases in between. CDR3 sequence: CASSLAPGTPLGYTF. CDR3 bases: TGTGCCAGCAGCTTAGCCCCCGGGACACCTCTGGGCTACACCTTC.

The CDR3 DNA sequence: TGTGCCAGCAACCCCAAAAGTCCCCGGGGTCCAACGAATGAGCAGTTCTTC. Amino acids: CASNPKSPRGPTNEQFF. This sequence joins TRBV25-1 and TRBJ2-1, with D tentatively TRBD2 (5 bases). From germline, CDR1 is MGHDK and CDR2 SYGVNS. Trimming removed 7 bases from V and 7 bases from J, with 26 bases in between. This CDR3 is 17 amino acids long. The full variable domain, completed using reference TRBV25-1 and TRBJ2-1, is EADIYQTPRYLVIGTGKKITLECSQTMGHDKMYWYQQDPGMELHLIHYSYGVNSTEKGDLSSESTVSRIRTEHFPLTLESARPSHTSQYLCASNPKSPRGPTNEQFFGPGTRLTVL.

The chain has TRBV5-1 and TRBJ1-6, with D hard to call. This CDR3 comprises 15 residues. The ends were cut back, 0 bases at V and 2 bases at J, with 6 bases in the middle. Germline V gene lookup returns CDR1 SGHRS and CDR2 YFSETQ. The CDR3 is CASSLGVTYNSPLHF. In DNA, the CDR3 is TGCGCCAGCAGCTTGGGGGTGACCTATAATTCACCCCTCCACTTT.

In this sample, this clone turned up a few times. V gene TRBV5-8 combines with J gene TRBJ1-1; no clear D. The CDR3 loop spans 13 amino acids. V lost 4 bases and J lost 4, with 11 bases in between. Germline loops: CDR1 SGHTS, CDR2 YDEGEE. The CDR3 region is CASSLGWATEAFF. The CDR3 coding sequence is TGTGCCAGCAGCCTGGGATGGGCCACTGAAGCTTTCTTT.

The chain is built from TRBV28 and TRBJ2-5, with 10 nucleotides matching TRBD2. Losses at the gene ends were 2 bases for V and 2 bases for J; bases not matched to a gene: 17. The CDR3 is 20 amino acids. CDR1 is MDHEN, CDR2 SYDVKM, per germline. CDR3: CASSLEASGRTRTVQETQYF. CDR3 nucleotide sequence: TGTGCCAGCAGTTTAGAGGCTAGCGGGAGAACTCGTACCGTACAAGAGACCCAGTACTTC.

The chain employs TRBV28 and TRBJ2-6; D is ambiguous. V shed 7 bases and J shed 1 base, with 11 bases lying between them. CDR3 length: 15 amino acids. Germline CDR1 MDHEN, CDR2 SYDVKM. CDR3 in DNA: TGTGCCAGCACCACGTTGGGATCTGGGGCCAACGTCCTGACTTTC. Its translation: CASTTLGSGANVLTF.

The CDR3 DNA reads as TGTGCCAGCAGTTTTGCCGCGTCGAACACCGGGGAGCTGTTTTTT. It encodes CASSFAASNTGELFF. The J gene is TRBJ2-2, the V gene TRBV27; no firm D call. V lost 3 bases to trimming and J lost 0 bases, with 8 bases between them. Germline CDR1 is MNHEY and CDR2 is SMNVEV (reference sequence). There are 15 residues in the CDR3.

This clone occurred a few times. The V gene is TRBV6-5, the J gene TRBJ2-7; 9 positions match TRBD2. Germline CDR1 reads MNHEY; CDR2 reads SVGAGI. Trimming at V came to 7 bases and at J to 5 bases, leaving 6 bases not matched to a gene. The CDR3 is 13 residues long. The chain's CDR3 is CASIGTSLDEQYF. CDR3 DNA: TGTGCCAGCATTGGGACTAGCCTCGACGAGCAGTACTTC.

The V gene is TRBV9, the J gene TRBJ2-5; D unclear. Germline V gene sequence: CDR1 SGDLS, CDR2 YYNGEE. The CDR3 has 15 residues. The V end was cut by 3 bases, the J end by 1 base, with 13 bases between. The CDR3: CASSARTPGQETQYF. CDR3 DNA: TGTGCCAGCAGCGCCCGTACGCCGGGCCAAGAGACCCAGTACTTC.

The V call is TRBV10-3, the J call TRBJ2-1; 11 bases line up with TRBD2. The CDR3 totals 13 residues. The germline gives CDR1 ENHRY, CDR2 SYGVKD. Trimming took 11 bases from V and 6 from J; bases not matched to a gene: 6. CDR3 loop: CAAGLAESNEQFF. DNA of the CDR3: TGTGCCGCGGGACTAGCGGAGTCCAATGAGCAGTTCTTC.

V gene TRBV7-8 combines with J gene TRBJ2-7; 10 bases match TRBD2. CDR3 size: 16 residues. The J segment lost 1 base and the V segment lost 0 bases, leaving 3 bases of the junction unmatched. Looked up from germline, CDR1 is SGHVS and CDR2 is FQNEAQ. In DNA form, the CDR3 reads TGTGCCAGCAGCTTAGCCGGGACTAGCGTATCCTACGAGCAGTACTTC. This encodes CASSLAGTSVSYEQYF.

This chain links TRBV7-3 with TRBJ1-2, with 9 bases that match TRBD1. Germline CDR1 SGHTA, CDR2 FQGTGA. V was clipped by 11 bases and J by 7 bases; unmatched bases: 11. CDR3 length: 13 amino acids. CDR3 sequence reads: CAGGQGKISGYTF. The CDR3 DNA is TGTGCCGGTGGACAGGGGAAGATAAGTGGCTACACCTTC.

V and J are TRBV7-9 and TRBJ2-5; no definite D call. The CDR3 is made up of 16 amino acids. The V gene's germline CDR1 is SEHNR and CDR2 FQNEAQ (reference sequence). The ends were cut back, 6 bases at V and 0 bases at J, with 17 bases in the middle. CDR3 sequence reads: CASSIARTGDQETQYF. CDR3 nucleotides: TGTGCCAGCAGTATCGCCCGCACTGGAGACCAAGAGACCCAGTACTTC.

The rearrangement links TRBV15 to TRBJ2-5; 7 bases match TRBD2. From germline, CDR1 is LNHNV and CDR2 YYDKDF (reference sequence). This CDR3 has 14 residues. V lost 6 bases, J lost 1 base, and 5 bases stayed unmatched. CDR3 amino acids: CATSRPGGQETQYF. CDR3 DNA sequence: TGTGCCACCAGTCGACCGGGGGGCCAAGAGACCCAGTACTTC.

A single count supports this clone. CDR3 sequence reads: CSVEQATYEQYF. Written as DNA, the CDR3 is TGCAGCGTTGAACAGGCGACCTACGAGCAGTACTTC. V gene TRBV29-1 combines with J gene TRBJ2-7, with D unclear. V lost 2 bases to trimming and J lost 2 bases, with 7 bases between them. The germline gives CDR1 SQVTM, CDR2 ANQGSEA. The CDR3 extends over 12 amino acids.